The 25 T cell receptor beta chains presented below share a single source sample, sequenced in a study of blood T cells in healthy people across ages (dated by TCRdb to between 2015 and 2016). The library was produced with 5' RACE. Data came from an Illumina HiSeq 2500. The second PCR ran for about 7 to 11 cycles and used a J-beta primer mix along with a sample-barcoded 5' primer. TCRdb reanalyzed the raw reads on its own, using fastp at Q25 for trimming and MiXCR for clone calling, and kept in-frame beta chains. For every CDR3 protein sequence, its rows merge into one entry that carries the most common genes and DNA. Recorded for this sample are 850,000 to 1,000,000 distinct CDR3 sequences; around 49% of them occurred a single time. The top ten constitute roughly 13% of the sample. The sequenced sample was blood. These receptors were collected from a man aged 30-40 years in good health.

The chain carries TRBV10-3 and TRBJ2-5; tentative D call: TRBD2 (5 bases). CDR3 length equals 16 residues. Looked up from germline, CDR1 is ENHRY and CDR2 is SYGVKD. V was pared by 8 bases and J by 5 bases, with 24 bases between. CDR3 protein: CAIAAGLGNVGETQYF. The CDR3 DNA follows: TGTGCCATCGCAGCAGGCCTCGGGAACGTTGGGGAGACCCAGTACTTC.

The chain has TRBV7-2 and TRBJ1-5, with TRBD1 identical over 7 bases. CDR3 length: 15 residues. The V segment lost 5 bases and the J segment 0 bases; nucleotides outside the gene matches: 4. In germline, CDR1 is SGHTA, CDR2 FQGNSA. The CDR3 nucleotides read TGTGCCAGCAGCGCCCAGGGGGGTAGCAATCAGCCCCAGCATTTT. Protein sequence: CASSAQGGSNQPQHF.

This clonotype was observed a few times. The rearrangement uses TRBV4-3 and TRBJ2-1; D might be TRBD1 or TRBD2, each matching 5 bases. The V end lost 3 bases, the J end lost 5 bases, and 17 bases lay between the germline ends. Per germline, CDR1 LGHNA and CDR2 YSLEER. This CDR3 is built from 16 residues. The CDR3 region is CASSHGDPDSDNEQFF. Written as DNA, the CDR3 is TGCGCCAGCAGCCATGGGGACCCGGATAGTGACAATGAGCAGTTCTTC.

As concerns this clonotype: The junction does not match germline at one end; this may be a read error. The CDR3 DNA is TGTGCCAGCAGTTACGCGGGACAAGGCACAGATTCGCAGTATTTT. This codes for CASSYAGQGTDSQYF. This chain joins TRBV6-2 or TRBV6-3 and TRBJ2-3, with D perhaps being TRBD1 or TRBD2 (6 bases each). CDR1 is MNHEY, CDR2 SVGEGT, per germline. The CDR3 is made up of 15 amino acids.

The chain has TRBV9 and TRBJ1-4, with 7 nucleotides matching TRBD1. Trimming at V came to 3 bases and at J to 0 bases, leaving 5 bases not matched to a gene. CDR1 is SGDLS and CDR2 is YYNGEE in the germline V gene. CDR3 length: 16 residues. CDR3 coding DNA: TGTGCCAGCAGCGGACAGGGACCCGCAACTAATGAAAAACTGTTTTTT. Amino acid sequence: CASSGQGPATNEKLFF. Supplemented by reference TRBV9 and TRBJ1-4, the full variable domain reads DSGVTQTPKHLITATGQRVTLRCSPRSGDLSVYWYQQSLDQGLQFLIQYYNGEERAKGNILERFSAQQFPDLHSELNLSSLELGDSALYFCASSGQGPATNEKLFFGSGTQLSVL.

This clonotype was detected many times. The chain couples TRBV29-1 to TRBJ1-1, with D tentatively TRBD1 (6 bases). Looked up from germline, CDR1 is SQVTM and CDR2 is ANQGSEA. Trimming took off 1 base at V and 1 base at J, with 10 bases between the two ends. The CDR3 length is 14 residues. The chain's CDR3 is CSVEVGGPNTEAFF. CDR3 coding DNA: TGCAGCGTTGAAGTGGGGGGCCCGAACACTGAAGCTTTCTTT.

The rearrangement uses TRBV7-9 and TRBJ1-2; D unclear. Deletions cut 5 bases from V and 4 bases from J, with 14 bases between. The CDR3 loop spans 14 amino acids. Germline CDR1 reads SEHNR; CDR2 reads FQNEAQ (reference sequence). For the CDR3, the DNA is TGTGCCAGCAGCGTAGGAGGGTTGGTCTATGGCTACACCTTC. Translating it yields CASSVGGLVYGYTF.

The V gene is TRBV28, the J gene TRBJ2-4, with 7 bases matching TRBD1. The end of the DNA fits TRBJ2-7 better, so the J call may be wrong. This CDR3 has 15 residues. Germline V gene sequence: CDR1 MDHEN, CDR2 SYDVKM. The CDR3 DNA is TGTGCCAGCTCTGAACAGGGGTGGATGACCTACGAGCAGTACTTC. Its translation is CASSEQGWMTYEQYF.

V is TRBV12-3 or TRBV12-4 and J is TRBJ2-5; a weak D match, TRBD2 (5 bases). The V gene lost 4 bases and the J gene lost 12 bases, with 15 bases spanning the gap. The CDR3 covers 12 residues. CDR3 coding DNA: TGTGCCAGCAGTTCCGGGCCCACCGGGAAGTACTTC. As protein: CASSSGPTGKYF.

This clonotype was counted ten times or more. The rearrangement uses TRBV6-1 and TRBJ2-7; TRBD2 matches 7 bases. Germline V CDR1 and CDR2: MNHNS, SASEGT. The length of the CDR3 is 12 residues. V lost 8 bases to trimming and J lost 4 bases; unmatched junction nucleotides: 5. The CDR3 DNA reads TGTGCCAGCGGAAGACTAGCATACGAGCAGTACTTC. It codes for CASGRLAYEQYF.

V is TRBV28 and J is TRBJ2-7; D tentatively reads TRBD1 or TRBD2 (5 bases each). Germline values: CDR1 MDHEN, CDR2 SYDVKM. The V end lost 5 bases, the J end lost 1 base, and 18 bases lay between the germline ends. The CDR3 is 16 residues long. This CDR3 reads CASSTGGGGPSYEQYF. Here the CDR3 DNA reads TGTGCCAGCAGTACCGGAGGTGGGGGTCCTTCCTACGAGCAGTACTTC.

The chain links TRBV24-1 to TRBJ2-3, with D unclear. Deletions cut 2 bases from V and 2 bases from J, with 4 bases between. The V gene's germline CDR1 is KGHDR and CDR2 SFDVKD. The CDR3 is made up of 13 amino acids. The CDR3 region has the DNA TGTGCCACCAGTGATTCCAACACAGATACGCAGTATTTT. It encodes CATSDSNTDTQYF.

Only a few counts were recorded for this clonotype. The chain joins TRBV7-2 to TRBJ2-5; D gene unclear. The end of the DNA aligns better with TRBJ2-7, so the J call may be wrong. The CDR3 has 13 amino acids. CDR1 is SGHTA and CDR2 is FQGNSA in the germline V gene. CDR3 nucleotide sequence: TGTGCCAGCAGCTTATTACCGGCCTACGAGCAGTACTTC. Translated, it gives CASSLLPAYEQYF.

The chain links TRBV7-9 to TRBJ2-7; D is undetermined. The CDR3 totals 13 residues. Germline V CDR1 and CDR2: SEHNR, FQNEAQ (reference sequence). Trimming stripped 7 bases from V and 2 bases from J, with 12 bases between. CDR3 sequence: CASNQDTAYEQYF. Written as DNA, the CDR3 is TGTGCCAGCAACCAAGACACCGCCTACGAGCAGTACTTC.

The gene calls are TRBV5-8 and TRBJ1-2, with D maybe TRBD1 (5 bases). In germline, CDR1 is SGHTS, CDR2 YDEGEE. Trimming cost V 3 bases and J 7 bases, with 22 bases left between them. There are 16 residues in the CDR3. The CDR3 DNA reads as TGTGCCAGCAGCTCCGGCCGGGTCAGGGAGGCGAGTGGCTACACCTTC. Encoded protein: CASSSGRVREASGYTF. The full variable domain, in which reference TRBV5-8 and TRBJ1-2 provide the parts outside the CDR3, is EAGVTQSPTHLIKTRGQQATLRCSPISGHTSVYWYQQALGLGLQFLLWYDEGEERNRGNFPPRFSGRQFPNYSSELNVNALELEDSALYLCASSSGRVREASGYTFGSGTRLTVV.

This clonotype has only a few counts. The rearrangement joins TRBV6-2 or TRBV6-3 to TRBJ1-1; no clear D. CDR1 MNHEY and CDR2 SVGEGT come from the germline V gene. This CDR3 is built from 14 residues. V lost 0 bases to trimming and J lost 4 bases, with 9 bases between them. CDR3: CASSYSRSVTEAFF. In DNA, the CDR3 is TGTGCCAGCAGTTACTCGAGGTCGGTCACTGAAGCTTTCTTT.

The rearrangement joins TRBV27 to TRBJ2-7; TRBD1 is a possible D gene (6 bases). The CDR3 runs 13 residues. V lost 6 bases, J lost 3 bases, and 12 bases lay in between. Germline CDR1 is MNHEY and CDR2 is SMNVEV (reference sequence). The CDR3 is CASSGDTNYEQYF. The CDR3 DNA reads as TGTGCCAGCAGCGGGGACACGAACTACGAGCAGTACTTC.

This clonotype has more than one count but fewer than ten. This chain connects TRBV20-1 to TRBJ1-5, with 8 positions matching TRBD1. The germline CDR1 and CDR2 sequences are DFQATT and SNEGSKA (reference sequence). This CDR3 spans 15 amino acids. V trimming: 3 bases; J trimming: 1 base; junction bases outside the gene matches: 5. The CDR3 protein is CSARTRGLSNQPQHF. The CDR3 region has the DNA TGCAGTGCTAGGACCAGGGGGCTCAGCAATCAGCCCCAGCATTTT.

The chain links TRBV27 to TRBJ2-4; the match to TRBD1 covers 7 bases. Germline V gives CDR1 MNHEY, CDR2 SMNVEV (reference sequence). This CDR3 is 16 amino acids long. The V and J ends lost 5 bases and 1 base, in that order; junction bases with no gene match: 8. This CDR3 reads CASSLTGLEAKNIQYF. The CDR3 DNA reads TGTGCCAGCAGTCTGACAGGGCTTGAGGCCAAAAACATTCAGTACTTC.

The rearrangement joins TRBV7-8 to TRBJ2-7, with D possibly matching TRBD2 (6 bases). Between the trimmed V and J ends, which lost 5 bases and 4 bases, there was a span of 21 bases. Germline-derived CDR1 and CDR2 are SGHVS and FQNEAQ. The length of the CDR3 is 16 residues. The CDR3 loop reads CASSVDLGLPLYEQYF. DNA for the CDR3: TGTGCCAGCAGCGTGGATCTCGGACTACCTTTATACGAGCAGTACTTC. Full variable domain (missing parts from reference TRBV7-8 and TRBJ2-7): GAGVSQSPRYKVAKRGQDVALRCDPISGHVSLFWYQQALGQGPEFLTYFQNEAQLDKSGLPSDRFFAERPEGSVSTLKIQRTQQEDSAVYLCASSVDLGLPLYEQYFGPGTRLTVT.

In this sample, this clonotype turned up a few times. The rearrangement links TRBV28 to TRBJ2-7, with TRBD1 matching 9 bases. Germline-derived CDR1 and CDR2 are MDHEN and SYDVKM. The CDR3 loop spans 15 amino acids. The J segment lost 5 bases and the V segment lost 6 bases, leaving 11 bases of the junction unmatched. The CDR3 spells CASSSDRGSPNEQYF. The CDR3 DNA sequence: TGTGCCAGCAGCTCCGACAGGGGGAGTCCTAACGAGCAGTACTTC.

V usage is TRBV4-1 and J usage is TRBJ2-1; the match to TRBD2 covers 7 bases. The CDR3 loop spans 17 amino acids. V gave up 0 bases and J gave up 0 bases; unmatched junction bases: 5. From germline, CDR1 is MGHRA and CDR2 YSYEKL. The CDR3, as DNA: TGCGCCAGCAGCCAAGAGGGTAGCGGGTACTCCTACAATGAGCAGTTCTTC. Protein sequence: CASSQEGSGYSYNEQFF.

This rearrangement joins TRBV29-1 to TRBJ2-1, with TRBD2 matching 8 bases. CDR1 is SQVTM and CDR2 is ANQGSEA in the germline V gene. There are 13 residues in the CDR3. V shed 3 bases and J 8 bases; nucleotides not matched to a gene: 6. In nucleotides, the CDR3 is TGCAGCGTTGAGACTAGCGCCTTGGATGAGCAGTTCTTC. Translated: CSVETSALDEQFF.

The rearrangement joins TRBV11-1 to TRBJ2-1; perhaps D is TRBD1 or TRBD2 (5 bases each). Germline loops: CDR1 SGHAT, CDR2 FQDESV (reference sequence). Trimming cost V 2 bases and J 7 bases, with 12 bases left between them. The CDR3 is 14 residues long. CDR3 sequence: CASSLKPGPNEQFF. The CDR3 DNA sequence: TGTGCCAGCAGCTTAAAGCCGGGACCGAATGAGCAGTTCTTC.

This clonotype has a count of ten or more. The V call is TRBV4-2, the J call TRBJ2-2; D might be TRBD2 (7 bases). The CDR3 is 15 residues long. The germline V gene encodes CDR1 LGHNA and CDR2 YNFKEQ. The V end was cut by 0 bases, the J end by 7 bases, with 12 bases between. CDR3 residues: CASSQDRGAVGELFF. For the CDR3, the DNA is TGTGCCAGCAGCCAAGATCGGGGGGCAGTCGGGGAGCTGTTTTTT.